The 17 T cell receptor beta chains in this list originate from one sample, sequenced in a study of shared clonotypes between healthy human individuals. CD45RO-negative cells were positively selected for CCR7, leaving out terminally differentiated effector memory CD45RA+ cells. The assay was immunoSEQ multiplex PCR, and TCRdb's table has in-frame clones only and misses some. The profile shows 2 million to 2.5 million clones, 85% to 95% of them singletons. Sample: naive CD8+ T cells from PBMCs. All receptors derive from a man aged 18 to 35 in good health. Some clones in this sample may be carry-over from other donors' samples.

The chain employs TRBV29-1 and TRBJ2-1, with TRBD2 identical over 8 bases. Germline CDR1 reads SQVTM; CDR2 reads ANQGSEA. This CDR3 comprises 18 residues. With 3 bases clipped from V and 4 bases from J, the junction kept 17 bases outside the gene matches. The DNA for the CDR3 is TGCAGCGTTGACCAAATGCGGGGGGCCCGCGGGGGATACAATGAGCAGTTCTTC. It specifies CSVDQMRGARGGYNEQFF.

The V call is TRBV7-9, the J call TRBJ1-1; D gene unclear. The ends were cut back, 10 bases at V and 1 base at J, with 10 bases in the middle. The V gene's germline CDR1 is SEHNR and CDR2 FQNEAQ (reference sequence). CDR3 length: 12 residues. CDR3 nucleotide sequence: TGTGCCACCAGTCCCGGGAACACTGAAGCTTTCTTT. As protein: CATSPGNTEAFF.

V and J are TRBV28 and TRBJ2-7; 7 bases line up with TRBD1. The CDR3 extends over 13 amino acids. V lost 4 bases, J lost 2 bases, and 2 bases stayed unmatched. Germline CDR1 reads MDHEN; CDR2 reads SYDVKM. The chain's CDR3 is CASSSTGAYEQYF. CDR3 bases: TGTGCCAGCAGTTCTACAGGGGCCTACGAGCAGTACTTC.

This clone has just one count. The chain employs TRBV2 and TRBJ2-7; the match to TRBD2 covers 7 bases. Trimming at V came to 9 bases and at J to 3 bases, leaving 11 bases not matched to a gene. The germline V gene encodes CDR1 SNHLY and CDR2 FYNNEI. This CDR3 comprises 14 residues. Here the CDR3 DNA reads TGTGCCAGTCGATACCGGGGGGATCTCTACGAGCAGTACTTC. It specifies CASRYRGDLYEQYF.

This clone appeared a single time. The chain uses TRBV28 and TRBJ2-7, with TRBD2 identical over 10 bases. The J segment lost 1 base and the V segment lost 1 base, leaving 7 bases of the junction unmatched. This CDR3 has 17 residues. Germline V gene sequence: CDR1 MDHEN, CDR2 SYDVKM. The CDR3 is CASSLFPLAGASYEQYF. For the CDR3, the DNA is TGTGCCAGCAGTTTATTCCCCCTAGCGGGGGCTTCCTACGAGCAGTACTTC.

The genes are TRBV29-1 and TRBJ2-2, with D perhaps matching TRBD1 or TRBD2 (5 bases each). Germline V CDR1 and CDR2: SQVTM, ANQGSEA. The CDR3 is made up of 15 amino acids. Trimming pared 0 bases from V and 7 bases from J, leaving 15 bases between. CDR3 coding DNA: TGCAGCGTTGAAGATCTCGAGGGACCGGGCGGGGAGCTGTTTTTT. This translates into CSVEDLEGPGGELFF.

The chain has TRBV4-2 and TRBJ1-5, with TRBD1 matching 8 bases. This CDR3 spans 16 amino acids. V trimming: 5 bases; J trimming: 2 bases; junction bases outside the gene matches: 8. The V gene's germline CDR1 is LGHNA and CDR2 YNFKEQ. The CDR3 coding sequence is TGTGCCAGCAGCAACAGGGGGGGTGGAGGCAATCAGCCCCAGCATTTT. Its protein is CASSNRGGGGNQPQHF.

This chain uses TRBV30 with TRBJ2-1; 8 positions agree with TRBD1. V lost 0 bases to trimming and J lost 7 bases; unmatched junction nucleotides: 8. Germline V gives CDR1 GTSNPN, CDR2 SVGIG (reference sequence). There are 15 residues in the CDR3. CDR3: CAWSVARGLRNEQFF. In DNA form, the CDR3 reads TGTGCCTGGAGTGTAGCCAGGGGGCTTAGAAATGAGCAGTTCTTC.

The V call is TRBV27, the J call TRBJ2-3, with D maybe TRBD2 (6 bases). The CDR3 sequence is 15 residues long. Germline-derived CDR1 and CDR2 are MNHEY and SMNVEV (reference sequence). The V end was cut by 8 bases, the J end by 0 bases, with 15 bases between. CDR3 sequence (DNA): TGTGCCAGCGGGAACGGCGGGATAAGCACAGATACGCAGTATTTT. The encoded protein is CASGNGGISTDTQYF.

The chain joins TRBV11-2 to TRBJ2-3; 10 nucleotides align to TRBD2. This CDR3 has 15 amino acids. V trimming: 5 bases; J trimming: 6 bases; junction bases outside the gene matches: 8. Germline V gives CDR1 SGHAT, CDR2 FQNNGV. CDR3 sequence (DNA): TGTGCCAGCAGCCCTCTAGCGGGAGTGTCCGATACGCAGTATTTT. Protein product: CASSPLAGVSDTQYF.

The genes are TRBV27 and TRBJ1-2, with 8 bases identical to TRBD1. Trimming at V came to 5 bases and at J to 2 bases, leaving 7 bases not matched to a gene. The CDR3 has 15 residues. Looked up from germline, CDR1 is MNHEY and CDR2 is SMNVEV (reference sequence). The CDR3 coding sequence is TGTGCCAGCAGTCTAAGACAGGGGCTCAACTATGGCTACACCTTC. Its protein is CASSLRQGLNYGYTF.

J is TRBJ2-2 and V is TRBV7-3; perhaps TRBD2 as D (6 bases). V was trimmed by 2 bases and J by 7 bases, leaving 17 bases between them. Germline-derived CDR1 and CDR2 are SGHTA and FQGTGA. The CDR3 runs 16 residues. The CDR3 bases are TGTGCCAGCAGCTTAGTTGGAGGGGATGAGGACGGGGAGCTGTTTTTT. Its protein product is CASSLVGGDEDGELFF. Using reference TRBV7-3 and TRBJ2-2 for the parts outside the CDR3, the full variable domain is GAGVSQTPSNKVTEKGKYVELRCDPISGHTALYWYRQSLGQGPEFLIYFQGTGAADDSGLPNDRFFAVRPEGSVSTLKIQRTERGDSAVYLCASSLVGGDEDGELFFGEGSRLTVL.

The chain joins TRBV7-9 to TRBJ2-7; D is perhaps TRBD1 (5 bases). The germline V gene has CDR1 SEHNR and CDR2 FQNEAQ (reference sequence). The V gene lost 1 base and the J gene lost 4 bases, with 17 bases spanning the gap. This CDR3 contains 16 residues. In DNA, the CDR3 is TGTGCCAGCAGCTTAGGAAGGGGCGTCCTTCGGTACGAGCAGTACTTC. Translation: CASSLGRGVLRYEQYF.

The chain employs TRBV27 and TRBJ2-7; D is perhaps TRBD2 (5 bases). This CDR3 region has 13 residues. The germline gives CDR1 MNHEY, CDR2 SMNVEV (reference sequence). Trimming pared 5 bases from V and 6 bases from J, leaving 14 bases between. The CDR3: CASSAGGSGEQYF. The CDR3 coding sequence is TGTGCCAGCAGTGCGGGTGGGTCCGGCGAGCAGTACTTC.

The chain uses TRBV6-5 and TRBJ2-6; tentatively, D is TRBD1 or TRBD2 (5 bases each). The V end lost 3 bases, the J end lost 2 bases, and 11 bases lay between the germline ends. This CDR3 comprises 16 residues. Germline V gene sequence: CDR1 MNHEY, CDR2 SVGAGI. The CDR3 is CASSYFMGPGANVLTF. The CDR3 DNA reads as TGTGCCAGCAGTTATTTTATGGGACCTGGGGCCAACGTCCTGACTTTC.

The chain uses TRBV2 and TRBJ2-1, with 11 bases matching TRBD2. V lost 2 bases to trimming and J lost 0 bases; unmatched junction nucleotides: 6. The CDR3 loop spans 18 amino acids. The germline V gene encodes CDR1 SNHLY and CDR2 FYNNEI. The CDR3 here is CASSERTSGSSSYNEQFF. DNA of the CDR3: TGTGCCAGCAGTGAACGGACTAGCGGGTCGAGCTCCTACAATGAGCAGTTCTTC.

The V call is TRBV7-8, the J call TRBJ2-2; 9 bases line up with TRBD1. The CDR3 has 15 amino acids. V dropped 5 bases and J dropped 7; count of bases not matched to a gene: 8. CDR1 is SGHVS, CDR2 FQNEAQ, per germline. CDR3 nucleotide sequence: TGTGCCAGCAGCCTACGGACAGGGGCGAACGGGGAGCTGTTTTTT. Residues: CASSLRTGANGELFF.